This record looks at one T cell receptor (beta chain) sequence and its context. The antigen it binds to is not known. No base quality values were provided; no much bigger clone lies one nucleotide off. This sample was taken from a study of control samples from healthy donors and cancer patients (dated by TCRdb to about 2020). The library was obtained by the immunoSEQ multiplex PCR assay. As stored in TCRdb, this immuneACCESS dataset retains in-frame rearrangements with V and J assigned. A fraction of the clones does not appear; measured against another copy, unresolved V genes explain less than half of the discrepancy, and the remainder lacks a known reason. The sample includes over 100,000 clones, with over 75% observed a single time. The ten largest clones represent around 2.3% of the sample. The CDR3 spans 15 residues, from the cysteine through the phenylalanine. The only DNA kept is the CDR3, 45 bases in frame from the first base. V lost 5 bases and J lost 5 bases; the stretch between them is 13 bases long. The germline V gene (reference sequence) supplies CDR1 MNHNY and CDR2 SVGAGI.

The clonotype was recovered from a man aged 40-49 years in good health. The sample was blood. The sequence joins TRBV6-6 to TRBJ1-6, and perhaps TRBD1 as D gene, on 5 matching bases. The CDR3 region reads CASSDFAGDNSPLHF. In nucleotide form, the sequence is TGTGCCAGCAGTGACTTTGCGGGGGATAATTCACCCCTCCACTTT.